This T cell receptor (beta chain) appears in the sequencing data of a study of T cells in Graves' hyperthyroidism and ophthalmopathy. The ends were cut back, 6 bases at V and 5 bases at J, with 14 bases in the middle. This CDR3 contains 14 residues. Many counts were recorded for this clonotype. Its specificity is unknown. General study results and limits: The authors' 13 V-J model separated ophthalmopathy from stable hyperthyroidism.

Stable Graves' hyperthyroidism denoted no ophthalmopathy progression over 18 months. Among the patients, aged 18 to 65, hyperthyroidism was newly diagnosed and had lasted under 2 months. Amplification targeted TCR beta CDR3 regions from RNA transcripts. Carried out on the TCR CDR3, a first-round RT-PCR used the HTBI primer set. Each CDR3 protein gets one entry after TCRdb re-called the multiplex PCR reads with MiXCR. The sample includes about 200,000 distinct CDR3 sequences, about 16% seen only once; the top ten take about 41%. Specimen: blood. The J gene is TRBJ2-1, the V gene TRBV12-3 or TRBV12-4, with D possibly matching TRBD1 (8 bases). The receptor was derived from a man between 40 and 49 years old with Graves' hyperthyroidism. The CDR3 DNA sequence: TGTGCCAGCAGCAAAACAGGGGGGGACAATGAGCAGTTCTTC. It yields the protein CASSKTGGDNEQFF.